This T cell receptor beta chain was profiled in a study of Ad26.COV2.S vaccination and SARS-CoV-2 variants. Study at large: Once or twice, 56 days apart, Ad26.COV2.S was delivered intramuscularly. Broader study findings: Analyses that measured TCR breadth and depth may have underestimated total T cell responses. Spike-specific CD8+ and CD4+ T cell responses reportedly showed substantial breadth after vaccination.

The CDR3 is made up of 13 amino acids. The V gene lost 1 base and the J gene lost 15 bases, with 16 bases spanning the gap. Per germline, CDR1 GTSNPN and CDR2 SVGIG (reference sequence). Sequenced by immunoSEQ multiplex PCR; TCRdb stores in-frame clones only, minus some. Of hundreds of thousands of clones in the sample, around 92% are singletons; the top ten hold about 1.5%. About this clone itself: The antigen is undetermined.

Treatment specified: around 19 received Ad26.COV2.S at low or high dose, single or two shots; 5 received placebo; per-sample allocation not given. The study sampled participants on day 63 after the first vaccine or placebo injection. At a Boston site, the person donating was an adult of 18-55 years. The genes are TRBV30 and TRBJ1-6; weak D call: TRBD1 (5 bases). The specimen comprised peripheral blood, sampled in a trial of Ad26.COV2.S vaccine versus placebo. The TCR sequence derives from a person between 18 and 65 years old who received the Ad26.COV2.S COVID-19 vaccine or a placebo. The CDR3 nucleotides are TGTGCCTGGAGTGGGGGCGCAGGCGGCCTCCTCCACTTT. This sequence encodes CAWSGGAGGLLHF.